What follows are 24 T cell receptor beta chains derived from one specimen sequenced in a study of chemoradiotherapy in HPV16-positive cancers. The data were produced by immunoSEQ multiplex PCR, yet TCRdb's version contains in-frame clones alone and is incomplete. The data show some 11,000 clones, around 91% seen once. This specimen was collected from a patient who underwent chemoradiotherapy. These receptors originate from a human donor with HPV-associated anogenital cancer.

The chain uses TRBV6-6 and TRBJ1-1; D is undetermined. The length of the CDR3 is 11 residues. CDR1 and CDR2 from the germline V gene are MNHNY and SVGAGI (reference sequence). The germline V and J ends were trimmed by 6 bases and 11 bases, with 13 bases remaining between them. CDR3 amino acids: CASSSGRFAFF. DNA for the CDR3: TGTGCCAGCAGCAGTGGGAGGTTCGCTTTCTTT.

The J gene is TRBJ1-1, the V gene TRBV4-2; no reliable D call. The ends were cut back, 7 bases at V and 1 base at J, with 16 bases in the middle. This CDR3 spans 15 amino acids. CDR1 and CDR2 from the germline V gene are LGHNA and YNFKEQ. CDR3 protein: CASKRRGVGNTEAFF. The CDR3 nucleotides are TGTGCCAGCAAAAGACGCGGGGTTGGGAACACTGAAGCTTTCTTT.

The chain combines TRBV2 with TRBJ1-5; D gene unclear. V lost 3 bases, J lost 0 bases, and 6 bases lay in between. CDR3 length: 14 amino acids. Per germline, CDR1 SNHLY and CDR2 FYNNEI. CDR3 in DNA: TGTGCCAGCAGTGACAACTTTAGCAATCAGCCCCAGCATTTT. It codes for CASSDNFSNQPQHF.

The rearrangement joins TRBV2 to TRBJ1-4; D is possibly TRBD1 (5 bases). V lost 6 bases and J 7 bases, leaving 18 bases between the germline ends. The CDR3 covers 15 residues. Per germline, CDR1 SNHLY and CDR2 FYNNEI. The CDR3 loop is CASSLQKGLSEKLFF. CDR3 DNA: TGTGCCAGCAGCCTCCAAAAGGGGTTAAGTGAAAAACTGTTTTTT.

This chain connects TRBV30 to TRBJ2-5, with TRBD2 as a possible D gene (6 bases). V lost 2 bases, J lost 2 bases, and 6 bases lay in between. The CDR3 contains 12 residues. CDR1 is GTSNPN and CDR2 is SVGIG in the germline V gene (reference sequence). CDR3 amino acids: CAWSSGQETQYF. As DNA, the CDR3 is TGTGCCTGGAGTAGCGGGCAAGAGACCCAGTACTTC.

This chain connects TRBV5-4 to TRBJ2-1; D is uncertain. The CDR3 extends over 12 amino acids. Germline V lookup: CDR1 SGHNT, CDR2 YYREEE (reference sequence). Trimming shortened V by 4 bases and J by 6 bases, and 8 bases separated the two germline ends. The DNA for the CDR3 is TGTGCCAGCAGCCACGGACCCAATGAGCAGTTCTTC. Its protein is CASSHGPNEQFF.

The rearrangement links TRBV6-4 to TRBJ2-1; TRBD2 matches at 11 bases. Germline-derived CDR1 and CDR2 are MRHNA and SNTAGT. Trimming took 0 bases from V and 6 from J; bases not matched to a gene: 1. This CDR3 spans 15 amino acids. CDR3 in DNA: TGTGCCAGCAGTGACTCTAGCGGGGGGGCCAATGAGCAGTTCTTC. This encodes CASSDSSGGANEQFF.

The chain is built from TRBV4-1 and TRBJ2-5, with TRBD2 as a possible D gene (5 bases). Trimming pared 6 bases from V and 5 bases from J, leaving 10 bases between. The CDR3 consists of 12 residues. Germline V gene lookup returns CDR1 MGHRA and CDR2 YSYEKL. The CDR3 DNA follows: TGCGCCAGCAGTTCTAGGGAGGAGACCCAGTACTTC. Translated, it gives CASSSREETQYF.

The CDR3 DNA is TGTGCCTGGAGTGCTACAGGGGGCGGCTCTGGAAACACCATATATTTT. Translated: CAWSATGGGSGNTIYF. The chain recombines TRBV30 with TRBJ1-3; 9 bases are shared with TRBD1. The CDR3 is 16 amino acids. Germline-derived CDR1 and CDR2 are GTSNPN and SVGIG (reference sequence). With V trimmed by 1 base and J by 0 bases, 4 bases remained unmatched.

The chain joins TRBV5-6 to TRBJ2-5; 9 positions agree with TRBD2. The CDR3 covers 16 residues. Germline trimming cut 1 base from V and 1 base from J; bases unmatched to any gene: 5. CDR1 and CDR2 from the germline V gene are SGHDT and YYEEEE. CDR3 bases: TGTGCCAGCAGCTTGATGGCGGGAGGGCCCCAAGAGACCCAGTACTTC. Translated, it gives CASSLMAGGPQETQYF.

CDR3 sequence reads: CASSRGATRRGTQYF. CDR3 nucleotides: TGTGCCAGTAGTCGAGGCGCGACTAGACGTGGGACCCAGTACTTC. The V and J genes are TRBV19 and TRBJ2-5; tentative D call: TRBD2 (6 bases). With 5 bases removed from V and 7 bases from J, the gap between germline ends came to 20 bases. This CDR3 contains 15 residues. Germline V gene lookup returns CDR1 LNHDA and CDR2 SQIVND (reference sequence).

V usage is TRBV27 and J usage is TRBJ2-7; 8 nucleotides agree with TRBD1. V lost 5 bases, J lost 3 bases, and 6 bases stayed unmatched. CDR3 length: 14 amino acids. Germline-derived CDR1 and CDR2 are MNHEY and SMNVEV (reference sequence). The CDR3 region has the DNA TGTGCCAGCAGTGCGACAGGGGCGTACTACGAGCAGTACTTC. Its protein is CASSATGAYYEQYF.

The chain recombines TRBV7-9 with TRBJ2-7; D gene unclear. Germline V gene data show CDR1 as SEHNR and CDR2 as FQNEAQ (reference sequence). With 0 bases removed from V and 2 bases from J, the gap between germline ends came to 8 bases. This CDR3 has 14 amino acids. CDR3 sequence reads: CASSLAIKPYEQYF. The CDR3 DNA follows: TGTGCCAGCAGCTTAGCGATCAAACCCTACGAGCAGTACTTC.

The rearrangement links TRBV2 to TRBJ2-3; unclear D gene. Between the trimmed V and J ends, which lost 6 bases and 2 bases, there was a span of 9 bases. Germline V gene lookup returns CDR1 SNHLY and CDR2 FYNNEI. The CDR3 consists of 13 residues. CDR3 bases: TGTGCCAGCAGCCTGACTTACACAGATACGCAGTATTTT. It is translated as CASSLTYTDTQYF.

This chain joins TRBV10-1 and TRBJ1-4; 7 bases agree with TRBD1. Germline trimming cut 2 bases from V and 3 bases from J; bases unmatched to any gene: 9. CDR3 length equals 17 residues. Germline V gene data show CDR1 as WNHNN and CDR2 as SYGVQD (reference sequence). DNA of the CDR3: TGCGCCAGCAGTGAGCCCACAGGGGTTCAGGCTAATGAAAAACTGTTTTTT. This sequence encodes CASSEPTGVQANEKLFF.

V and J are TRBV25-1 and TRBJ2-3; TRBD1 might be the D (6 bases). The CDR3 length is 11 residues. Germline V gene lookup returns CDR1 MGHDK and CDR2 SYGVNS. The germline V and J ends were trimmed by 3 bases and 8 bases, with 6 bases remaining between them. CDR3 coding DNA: TGTGCCAGCAGTGACAGGGGTACGCAGTATTTT. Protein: CASSDRGTQYF.

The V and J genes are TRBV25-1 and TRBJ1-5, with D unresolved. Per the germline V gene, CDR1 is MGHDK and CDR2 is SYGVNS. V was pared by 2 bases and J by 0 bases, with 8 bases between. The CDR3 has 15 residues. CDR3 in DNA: TGTGCCAGCAGTGAAAAAGGGAATAGCAATCAGCCCCAGCATTTT. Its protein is CASSEKGNSNQPQHF.

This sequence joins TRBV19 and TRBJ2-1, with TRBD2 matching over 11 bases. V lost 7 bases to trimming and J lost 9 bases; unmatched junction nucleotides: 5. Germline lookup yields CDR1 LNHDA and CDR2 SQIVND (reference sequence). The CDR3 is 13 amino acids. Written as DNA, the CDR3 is TGTGCCAGTAAACTAGCGGGAGTCAGTGAGCAGTTCTTC. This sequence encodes CASKLAGVSEQFF.

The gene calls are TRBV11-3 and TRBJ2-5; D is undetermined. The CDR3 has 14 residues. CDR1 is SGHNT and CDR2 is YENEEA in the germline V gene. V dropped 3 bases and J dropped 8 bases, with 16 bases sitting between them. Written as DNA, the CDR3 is TGTGCCAGCAGCTTCCCTAACTTCGCGGAAACCCAGTACTTC. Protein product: CASSFPNFAETQYF.

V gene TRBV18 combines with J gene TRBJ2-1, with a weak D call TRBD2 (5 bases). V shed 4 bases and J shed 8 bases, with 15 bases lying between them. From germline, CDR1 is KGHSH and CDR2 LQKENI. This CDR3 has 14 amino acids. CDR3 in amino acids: CASSQLGPGDEQFF. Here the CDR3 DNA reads TGTGCCAGCTCACAACTAGGCCCCGGAGATGAGCAGTTCTTC.

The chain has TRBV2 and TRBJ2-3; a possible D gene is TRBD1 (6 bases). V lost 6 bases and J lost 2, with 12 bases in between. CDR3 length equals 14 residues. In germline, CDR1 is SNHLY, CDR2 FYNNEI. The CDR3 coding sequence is TGTGCCAGCAGAACAGGGACCAACACAGATACGCAGTATTTT. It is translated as CASRTGTNTDTQYF.

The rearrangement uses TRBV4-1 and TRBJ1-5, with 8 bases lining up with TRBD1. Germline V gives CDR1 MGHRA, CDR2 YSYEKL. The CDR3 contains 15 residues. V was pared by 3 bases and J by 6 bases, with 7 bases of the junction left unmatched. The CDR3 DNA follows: TGCGCCAGCAGCCAGGGACAGGCTTCCAGTCAGCCCCAGCATTTT. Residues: CASSQGQASSQPQHF.

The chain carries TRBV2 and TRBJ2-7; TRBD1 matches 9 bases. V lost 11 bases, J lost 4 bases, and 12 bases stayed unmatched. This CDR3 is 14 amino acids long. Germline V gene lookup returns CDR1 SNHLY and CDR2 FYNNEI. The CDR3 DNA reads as TGTGCCTGTAATTTGGGGGGACAGGGTTACGAGCAGTACTTC. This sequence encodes CACNLGGQGYEQYF.

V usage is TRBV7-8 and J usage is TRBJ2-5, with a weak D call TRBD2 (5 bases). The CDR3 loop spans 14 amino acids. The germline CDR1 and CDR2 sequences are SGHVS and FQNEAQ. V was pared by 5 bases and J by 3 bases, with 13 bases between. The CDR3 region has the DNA TGTGCCAGCAGCGTGCTAGCAGTCGAAGAGACCCAGTACTTC. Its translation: CASSVLAVEETQYF.